This T cell receptor (beta chain) was sequenced in a study of T cells expressing NK-cell markers (dated by TCRdb to between 2020 and 2021). For context, the study as a whole: In sorted CD3+CD56+NKG2C+, CD3+CD56+NKG2C- and CD3+CD56-NKG2C+ T-cell subsets from several donors, TCR beta-chain repertoires were profiled. Seven of the eight sequenced donors were HCMV-seropositive and one was HCMV-seronegative. Randomly selected healthy volunteers, three men and five women, were used as the eight sequenced donors. The libraries were sequenced on Illumina HiSeq 2000/2500, MiSeq or NextSeq, producing 2 x 150 bp reads.

CDR1 and CDR2 are drawn from the germline V gene (reference sequence): MNHNY, SVGAGI. The CDR3 runs 16 residues from the cysteine to the phenylalanine. No DNA is given. To note about this clonotype: No antigen is known for it.

Instrument on record: Illumina HiSeq 2000. TCR beta cDNA libraries were prepared using 5'RACE template switching, which introduced a universal primer site and unique molecular identifiers. Priming for cDNA synthesis came from the TCR beta constant segment, and two successive PCR amplification steps followed. Under the source paper's analysis protocol: MIGEC was used to demultiplex reads and group the reads by UMI, and MiTCR was used to assemble and quantify clonotypes. To remove erroneous sequences, TCR cDNA sequences were retained only when supported by two or more reads. The tcR package was used for downstream repertoire analysis, and clonotypes were matched between fractions using CDR3 nucleotide sequence together with V segment. VDJmatch was used to annotate antigen specificity against VDJdb, with one amino acid substitution allowed in CDR3. After TCRdb reprocessed the reads, each CDR3 protein sequence was kept as one row, without DNA. The V and J calls follow TCRdb's processing rather than the paper's. The sample table includes about 460,000 distinct CDR3 sequences. Roughly 1.4% of the sample lies in the top ten.

HCMV serostatus was determined by detecting HCMV-specific IgG in serum with a commercial ELISA kit. Peripheral blood mononuclear cells were isolated from blood by Ficoll density gradient centrifugation. The full study reports these points: For roughly six donors, the dominant CD3+CD56+NKG2C+ clonotypes were among the top 10 CD8+ clonotypes and accounted for 1.0-7.0% of CD8+ T cells. Whether the expanded NKG2C-expressing T cell clones were specific for HCMV antigens was left unclear. Those dominant clonotypes were again the most abundant among CD3+CD56-NKG2C+ cells in four donors, at roughly 25-65%.

This clonotype was obtained from a woman in her forties or fifties in good health. Donor details come from another sample of the same person, matched by shared clones. The sequence links TRBV6-6 to TRBJ2-5. Sequencing input: blood T cells: a sorted CD56 or NKG2C T cell subset, CD4+ or CD8+ T cells, or bulk PBMC T cells (not recorded which). CDR3 region: CASTEITSLRIETQYF.